This T cell receptor (beta chain) emerged from a study of neurological immune-mediated disorders. The V gene's germline CDR1 is SGHDT and CDR2 YYEEEE. The ends lost 1 base at V and 2 bases at J; junction bases unmatched: 6. The CDR3 extends over 16 amino acids. MiXCR, run by TCRdb on the 5' RACE reads, gives a single entry per CDR3 protein. The sample lists 45,000 to 65,000 distinct CDR3 sequences, around 4.2% seen once, with 2.9% in the top ten. This clonotype was picked up a small number of times. The specimen was PBMCs. The clonotype was recovered from a middle-aged man with multiple sclerosis. This sequence joins TRBV5-6 and TRBJ2-7; 10 bases are a match to TRBD2. The CDR3 coding sequence is TGTGCCAGCAGCTTGTTCTCTGGACTAGCGGCCTACGAGCAGTACTTC. Its translation: CASSLFSGLAAYEQYF.